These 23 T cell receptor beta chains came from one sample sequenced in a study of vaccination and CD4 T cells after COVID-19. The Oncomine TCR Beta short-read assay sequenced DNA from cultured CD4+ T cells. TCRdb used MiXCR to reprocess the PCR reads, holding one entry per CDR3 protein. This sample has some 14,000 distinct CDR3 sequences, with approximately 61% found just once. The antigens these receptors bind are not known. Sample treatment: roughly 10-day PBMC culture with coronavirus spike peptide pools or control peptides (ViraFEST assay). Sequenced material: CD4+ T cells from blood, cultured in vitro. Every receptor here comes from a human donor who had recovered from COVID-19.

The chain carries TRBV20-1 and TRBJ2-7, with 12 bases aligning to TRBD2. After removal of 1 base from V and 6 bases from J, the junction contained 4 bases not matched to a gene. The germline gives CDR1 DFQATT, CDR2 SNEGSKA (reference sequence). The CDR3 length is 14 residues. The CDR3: CSARGLAGVSEQYF. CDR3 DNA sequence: TGCAGTGCTAGAGGACTAGCGGGAGTTTCCGAGCAGTACTTC.

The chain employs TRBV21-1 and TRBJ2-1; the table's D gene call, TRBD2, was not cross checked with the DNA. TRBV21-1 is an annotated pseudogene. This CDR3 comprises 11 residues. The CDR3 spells CASRLVNEQFF. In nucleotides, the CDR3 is TGTGCCAGCAGGCTAGTCAATGAGCAGTTCTTC.

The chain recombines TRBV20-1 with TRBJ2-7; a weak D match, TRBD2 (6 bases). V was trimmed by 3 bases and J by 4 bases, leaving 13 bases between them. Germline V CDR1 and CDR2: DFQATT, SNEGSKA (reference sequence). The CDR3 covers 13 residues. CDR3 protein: CSASRGLTYEQYF. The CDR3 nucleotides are TGCAGTGCTAGTAGGGGACTCACATACGAGCAGTACTTC.

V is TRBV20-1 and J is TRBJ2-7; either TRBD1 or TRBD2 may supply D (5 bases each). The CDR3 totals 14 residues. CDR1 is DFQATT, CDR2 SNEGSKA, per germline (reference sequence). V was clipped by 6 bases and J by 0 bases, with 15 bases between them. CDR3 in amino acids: CSAYGDGSSYEQYF. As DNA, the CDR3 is TGCAGTGCCTACGGGGACGGATCCTCCTACGAGCAGTACTTC.

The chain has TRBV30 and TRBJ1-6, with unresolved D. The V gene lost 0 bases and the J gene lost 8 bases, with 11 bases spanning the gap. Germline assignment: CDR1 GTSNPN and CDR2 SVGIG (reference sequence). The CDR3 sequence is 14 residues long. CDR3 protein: CAWSVRGPYSPLHF. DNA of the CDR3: TGTGCCTGGAGTGTCAGAGGGCCGTATTCACCCCTCCACTTT. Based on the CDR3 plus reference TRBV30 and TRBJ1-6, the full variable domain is SQTIHQWPATLVQPVGSPLSLECTVEGTSNPNLYWYRQAAGRGLQLLFYSVGIGQISSEVPQNLSASRPQDRQFILSSKKLLLSDSGFYLCAWSVRGPYSPLHFGNGTRLTVT.

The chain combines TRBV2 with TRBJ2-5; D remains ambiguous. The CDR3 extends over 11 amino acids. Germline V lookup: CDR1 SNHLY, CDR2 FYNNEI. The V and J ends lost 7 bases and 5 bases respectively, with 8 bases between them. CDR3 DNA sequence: TGTGCCAGCAAAACGCAGGAGACCCAGTACTTC. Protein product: CASKTQETQYF.

The CDR3, as DNA: TGTGCCAGCAGTTCCGGCAAGACAGGGGATAATAATTCACCCCTCCACTTT. Protein: CASSSGKTGDNNSPLHF. The rearrangement joins TRBV6-5 to TRBJ1-6; TRBD1 matches 8 bases. J lost 5 bases, V lost 4 bases, and 10 bases had no gene match. Germline assignment: CDR1 MNHEY and CDR2 SVGAGI. The CDR3 has 17 amino acids.

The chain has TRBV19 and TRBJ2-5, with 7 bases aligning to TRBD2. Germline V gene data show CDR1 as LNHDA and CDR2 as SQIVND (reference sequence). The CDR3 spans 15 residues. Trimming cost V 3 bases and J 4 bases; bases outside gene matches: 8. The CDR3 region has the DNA TGTGCCAGTAGTATGGAGGGACTAAACAGAGAGACCCAGTACTTC. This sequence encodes CASSMEGLNRETQYF.

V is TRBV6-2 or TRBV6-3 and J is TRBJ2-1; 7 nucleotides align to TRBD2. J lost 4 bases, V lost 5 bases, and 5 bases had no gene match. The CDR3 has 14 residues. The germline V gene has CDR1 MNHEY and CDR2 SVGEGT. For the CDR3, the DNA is TGTGCCAGCAGTGCCGGCGGGGGATACAATGAGCAGTTCTTC. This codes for CASSAGGGYNEQFF.

Written as DNA, the CDR3 is TGTGCCAGCAGCCAACCCCAGCTGGAGGCCGGGGAGCTGTTTTTT. This codes for CASSQPQLEAGELFF. This chain uses TRBV4-2 with TRBJ2-2; D possibly corresponds to TRBD2 (5 bases). V was trimmed by 2 bases and J by 6 bases, leaving 13 bases between them. The CDR3 contains 15 residues. Per germline, CDR1 LGHNA and CDR2 YNFKEQ.

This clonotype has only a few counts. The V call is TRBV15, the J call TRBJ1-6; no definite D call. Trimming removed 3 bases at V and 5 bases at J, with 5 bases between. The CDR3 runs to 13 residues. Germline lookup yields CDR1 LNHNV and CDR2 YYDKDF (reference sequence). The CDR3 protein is CATSRSNNSPLHF. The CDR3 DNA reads TGTGCCACCAGCAGGTCGAATAATTCACCCCTCCACTTT. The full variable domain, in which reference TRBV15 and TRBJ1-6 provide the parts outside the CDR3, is DAMVIQNPRYQVTQFGKPVTLSCSQTLNHNVMYWYQQKSSQAPKLLFHYYDKDFNNEADTPDNFQSRRPNTSFCFLDIRSPGLGDTAMYLCATSRSNNSPLHFGNGTRLTVT.

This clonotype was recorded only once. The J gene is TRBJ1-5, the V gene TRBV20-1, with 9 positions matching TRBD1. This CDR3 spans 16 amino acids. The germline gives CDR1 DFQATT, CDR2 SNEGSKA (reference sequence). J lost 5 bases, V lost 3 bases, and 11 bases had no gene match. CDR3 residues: CSASPAAGTGYQPQHF. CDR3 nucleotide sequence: TGCAGTGCTAGCCCTGCTGCTGGGACAGGGTATCAGCCCCAGCATTTT.

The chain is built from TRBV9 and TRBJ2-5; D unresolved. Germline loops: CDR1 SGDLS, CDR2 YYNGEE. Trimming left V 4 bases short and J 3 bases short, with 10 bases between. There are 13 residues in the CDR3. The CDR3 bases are TGTGCCAGCAGCATGGGGTCAGAAGAGACCCAGTACTTC. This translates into CASSMGSEETQYF.

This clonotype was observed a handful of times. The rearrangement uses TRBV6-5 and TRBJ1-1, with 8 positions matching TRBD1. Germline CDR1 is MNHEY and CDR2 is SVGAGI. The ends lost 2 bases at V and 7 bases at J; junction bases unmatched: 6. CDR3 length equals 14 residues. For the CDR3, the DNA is TGTGCCAGCAGTTACCGGACAGGGACTAATGAAGCTTTCTTT. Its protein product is CASSYRTGTNEAFF.

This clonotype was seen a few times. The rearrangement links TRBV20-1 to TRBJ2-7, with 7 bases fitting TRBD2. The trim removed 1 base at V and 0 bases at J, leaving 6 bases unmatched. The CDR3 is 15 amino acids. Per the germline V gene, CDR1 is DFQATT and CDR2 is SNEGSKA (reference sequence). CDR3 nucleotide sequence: TGCAGTGCTAGAGCCGGGAGGCTTCTCTCCTACGAGCAGTACTTC. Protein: CSARAGRLLSYEQYF.

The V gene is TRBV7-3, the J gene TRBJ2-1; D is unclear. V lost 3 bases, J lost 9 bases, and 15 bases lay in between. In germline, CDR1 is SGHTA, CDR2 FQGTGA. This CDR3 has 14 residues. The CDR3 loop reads CASSLYPSSVEQFF. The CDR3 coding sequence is TGTGCCAGCAGCTTGTACCCTTCCAGCGTTGAGCAGTTCTTC.

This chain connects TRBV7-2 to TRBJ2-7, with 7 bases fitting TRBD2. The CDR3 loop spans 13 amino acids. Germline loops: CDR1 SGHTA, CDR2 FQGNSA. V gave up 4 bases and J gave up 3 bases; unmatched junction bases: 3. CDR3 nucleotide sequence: TGTGCCAGCAGCTCGCCGGGAGGCTACGAGCAGTACTTC. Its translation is CASSSPGGYEQYF. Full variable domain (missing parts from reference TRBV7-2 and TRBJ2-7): GAGVSQSPSNKVTEKGKDVELRCDPISGHTALYWYRQSLGQGLEFLIYFQGNSAPDKSGLPSDRFSAERTGGSVSTLTIQRTQQEDSAVYLCASSSPGGYEQYFGPGTRLTVT.

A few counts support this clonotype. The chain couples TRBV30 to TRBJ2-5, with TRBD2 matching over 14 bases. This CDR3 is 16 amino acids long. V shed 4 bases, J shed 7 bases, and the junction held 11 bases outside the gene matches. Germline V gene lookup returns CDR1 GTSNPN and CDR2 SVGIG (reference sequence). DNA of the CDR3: TGTGCCTGGATCCCGGGACTAGCGGGAGTATCGCGGACCCAGTACTTC. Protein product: CAWIPGLAGVSRTQYF. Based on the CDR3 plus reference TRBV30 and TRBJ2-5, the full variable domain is SQTIHQWPATLVQPVGSPLSLECTVEGTSNPNLYWYRQAAGRGLQLLFYSVGIGQISSEVPQNLSASRPQDRQFILSSKKLLLSDSGFYLCAWIPGLAGVSRTQYFGPGTRLLVL.

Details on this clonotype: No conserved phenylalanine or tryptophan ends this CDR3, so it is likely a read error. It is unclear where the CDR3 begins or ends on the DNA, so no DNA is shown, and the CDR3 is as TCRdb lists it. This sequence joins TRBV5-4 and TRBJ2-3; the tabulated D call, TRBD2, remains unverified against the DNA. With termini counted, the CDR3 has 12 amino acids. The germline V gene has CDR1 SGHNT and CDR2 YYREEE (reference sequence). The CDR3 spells CASSSGTSGRAY.

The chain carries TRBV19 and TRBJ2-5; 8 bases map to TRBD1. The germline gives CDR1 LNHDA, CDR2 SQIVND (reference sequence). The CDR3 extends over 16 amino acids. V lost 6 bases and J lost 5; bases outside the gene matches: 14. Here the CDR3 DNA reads TGTGCCAGTAGCAAACCCTCAGGGGGCGGAAAGGAGACCCAGTACTTC. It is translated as CASSKPSGGGKETQYF.

CDR3 DNA sequence: TGTGCCAGTAAAGGGCTAGCGGGAGTCCCAGATACGCAGTATTTT. Translating it yields CASKGLAGVPDTQYF. The chain carries TRBV19 and TRBJ2-3, with 10 bases matching TRBD2. The germline CDR1 and CDR2 sequences are LNHDA and SQIVND (reference sequence). Unmatched junction bases numbered 8, after V lost 7 bases and J lost 4 bases. The CDR3 totals 15 residues.

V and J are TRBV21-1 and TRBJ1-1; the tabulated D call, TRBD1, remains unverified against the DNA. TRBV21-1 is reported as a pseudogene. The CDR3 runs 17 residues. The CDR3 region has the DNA TGTGCCAGCGTTATAGAGACAGGGGGCGAAGGGAGGGCTGAAGCTTTCTTT. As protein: CASVIETGGEGRAEAFF.

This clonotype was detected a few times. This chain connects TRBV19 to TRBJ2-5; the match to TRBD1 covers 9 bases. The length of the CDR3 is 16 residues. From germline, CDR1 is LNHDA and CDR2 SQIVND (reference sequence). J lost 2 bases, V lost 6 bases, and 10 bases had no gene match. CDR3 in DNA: TGTGCCAGTAGGGATCCGGGACAGGGAGATCAAGAGACCCAGTACTTC. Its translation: CASRDPGQGDQETQYF.